The 3 T cell receptor beta chains listed next were all sequenced from one sample in a study of T cells in Graves' hyperthyroidism and ophthalmopathy. Amplification of TCR beta CDR3 regions was performed using RNA transcripts as template. The HTBI primer set was used in a first-round RT-PCR of the TCR CDR3. TCRdb re-derived calls from the multiplex PCR reads in MiXCR, one entry per CDR3 protein. The sample includes approximately 200,000 distinct CDR3 sequences, roughly 18% seen only once; the top ten take over 35%. Sequencing was performed on blood. These TCRs come from a man aged 35-49 years with Graves' hyperthyroidism.

Many counts were recorded for this clonotype. The chain links TRBV5-1 to TRBJ1-1; 7 positions agree with TRBD1. Germline values: CDR1 SGHRS, CDR2 YFSETQ. The V segment lost 5 bases and the J segment 5 bases; nucleotides outside the gene matches: 6. The CDR3 contains 13 residues. The CDR3 loop is CASRYRGGTEAFF. CDR3 sequence (DNA): TGCGCCAGCAGATACAGGGGTGGAACTGAAGCTTTCTTT. The full variable domain, rest sourced from reference TRBV5-1 and TRBJ1-1, is KAGVTQTPRYLIKTRGQQVTLSCSPISGHRSVSWYQQTPGQGLQFLFEYFSETQRNKGNFPGRFSGRQFSNSRSEMNVSTLELGDSALYLCASRYRGGTEAFFGQGTRLTVV.

The table lists this clonotype with a few counts. The rearrangement uses TRBV6-1 and TRBJ2-7; 10 positions agree with TRBD1. Looked up from germline, CDR1 is MNHNS and CDR2 is SASEGT. The CDR3 contains 14 residues. Trimming took 5 bases from V and 4 from J; bases not matched to a gene: 5. The CDR3 sequence: CASSSGTGVYEQYF. The CDR3 DNA is TGTGCCAGCAGTTCCGGGACAGGGGTTTACGAGCAGTACTTC.

In this sample, this clonotype turned up a few times. The chain has TRBV28 and TRBJ2-7; D may correspond to TRBD1 or TRBD2 (5 bases each). V lost 10 bases and J 3 bases, leaving 19 bases between the germline ends. The germline gives CDR1 MDHEN, CDR2 SYDVKM. This CDR3 spans 14 amino acids. The DNA for the CDR3 is TGTGCCACGATACCCGGGACGCCGGTCTACGAGCAGTACTTC. Encoded protein: CATIPGTPVYEQYF.